These 10 T cell receptor beta chains were all obtained from the same sample, sequenced in a study of cytomegalovirus exposure and HLA in healthy donors. The PCR contained 60 Vbeta and 13 Jbeta primers. Sequencing was performed with immunoSEQ multiplex PCR; in TCRdb, only in-frame clones are kept and a portion is missing. Of 100,000 to 150,000 clones in the sample, 75% to 85% were seen once. What was sequenced was PBMCs. Receptor source: a girl aged 2 to 9 in good health and CMV-seronegative.

The gene calls are TRBV7-3 and TRBJ2-3; D remains unclear. V lost 1 base, J lost 0 bases, and 8 bases lay in between. The CDR3 is made up of 15 amino acids. CDR1 and CDR2 from the germline V gene are SGHTA and FQGTGA. The CDR3 bases are TGTGCCAGCAGCTTAAATAGTTATAGCACAGATACGCAGTATTTT. Amino acids: CASSLNSYSTDTQYF. Combining the CDR3 with reference TRBV7-3 and TRBJ2-3 gives the whole variable domain GAGVSQTPSNKVTEKGKYVELRCDPISGHTALYWYRQSLGQGPEFLIYFQGTGAADDSGLPNDRFFAVRPEGSVSTLKIQRTERGDSAVYLCASSLNSYSTDTQYFGPGTRLTVL.

This chain links TRBV6-5 with TRBJ2-7; possible D gene TRBD2, 6 bases. This CDR3 is built from 13 residues. CDR1 is MNHEY and CDR2 is SVGAGI in the germline V gene. V lost 1 base and J lost 4, with 8 bases in between. CDR3 loop: CASSYYRGYEQYF. Here the CDR3 DNA reads TGTGCCAGCAGTTACTATCGGGGGTACGAGCAGTACTTC.

This clone was observed a few times. The chain couples TRBV5-4 to TRBJ2-5; no definite D call. The CDR3 extends over 13 amino acids. Germline V gene sequence: CDR1 SGHNT, CDR2 YYREEE (reference sequence). V was cut by 2 bases and J by 4 bases, with 9 bases left in between. CDR3 sequence (DNA): TGTGCCAGCAGCTTTGAGGATGGAGAGACCCAGTACTTC. This translates into CASSFEDGETQYF. The full variable domain, completed using reference TRBV5-4 and TRBJ2-5, is ETGVTQSPTHLIKTRGQQVTLRCSSQSGHNTVSWYQQALGQGPQFIFQYYREEENGRGNFPPRFSGLQFPNYSSELNVNALELDDSALYLCASSFEDGETQYFGPGTRLLVL.

The chain joins TRBV7-2 to TRBJ1-2; D ambiguous. Trimming took 5 bases from V and 2 from J, leaving 18 bases between them. The germline gives CDR1 SGHTA, CDR2 FQGNSA. This CDR3 spans 16 amino acids. As DNA, the CDR3 is TGTGCCAGCAGCCAGGCCGGGGTGGCGGCCAACTATGGCTACACCTTC. This translates into CASSQAGVAANYGYTF.

J is TRBJ2-2 and V is TRBV6-5; D gene unclear. CDR1 and CDR2 (germline): MNHEY, SVGAGI. This CDR3 is built from 14 residues. V dropped 6 bases and J dropped 3 bases, with 11 bases sitting between them. This CDR3 is CASRLMQDTGELFF. The CDR3 DNA reads as TGTGCCAGCAGGCTTATGCAGGACACCGGGGAGCTGTTTTTT.

This clone was seen once. V gene TRBV11-2 combines with J gene TRBJ2-1; D might be TRBD1 (6 bases). Trimming pared 0 bases from V and 4 bases from J, leaving 10 bases between. The CDR3 extends over 15 amino acids. Germline CDR1 reads SGHAT; CDR2 reads FQNNGV. DNA of the CDR3: TGTGCCAGCAGCTTAGATCCCGGACAGTACAATGAGCAGTTCTTC. Amino acids: CASSLDPGQYNEQFF.

This chain's CDR3 is CAWTTTGTQYF. The DNA for the CDR3 is TGTGCCTGGACCACTACAGGGACGCAGTACTTC. The rearrangement joins TRBV30 to TRBJ2-7; possible D gene TRBD1, 6 bases. CDR3 size: 11 residues. Germline values: CDR1 GTSNPN, CDR2 SVGIG (reference sequence). The V end was cut by 4 bases, the J end by 9 bases, with 13 bases between.

The chain links TRBV27 to TRBJ2-5; TRBD2 matches 10 bases. The CDR3 runs 14 residues. CDR1 is MNHEY and CDR2 is SMNVEV in the germline V gene (reference sequence). The trim removed 0 bases at V and 11 bases at J, leaving 6 bases unmatched. The CDR3 region is CASSLSTSGREQYF. The CDR3 DNA reads as TGTGCCAGCAGTTTATCGACTAGCGGGCGAGAGCAGTACTTC.

The chain employs TRBV19 and TRBJ1-4, with TRBD1 matching over 10 bases. The CDR3 is 14 residues long. CDR1 is LNHDA, CDR2 SQIVND, per germline (reference sequence). The V gene end was trimmed by 5 bases and the J gene end by 8 bases; junction bases not matched to a gene: 5. The CDR3 sequence: CASSSGTGVEKLFF. The CDR3, as DNA: TGTGCCAGTAGTTCGGGGACAGGGGTAGAAAAACTGTTTTTT.

V and J are TRBV5-1 and TRBJ2-7; 11 bases are a match to TRBD2. The CDR3 is 16 amino acids. The ends lost 1 base at V and 2 bases at J; junction bases unmatched: 5. Germline loops: CDR1 SGHRS, CDR2 YFSETQ. The CDR3 bases are TGCGCCAGCAGCTTGTATACTAGCGGGGGCACCTACGAGCAGTACTTC. Translation: CASSLYTSGGTYEQYF.